This is a list of T cell receptor beta chains from one sample in a study of blood T cells in healthy people across ages. TCRdb reprocessed the 5' RACE reads via MiXCR and lists one record per CDR3 protein. The sample lists approximately 810,000 distinct CDR3 sequences; under 40% were seen once. The sample comprised blood. The origin of the receptors is a man in his late teens or twenties in good health. The CDR3 runs from the conserved cysteine through the conserved F or W. Size values are once, few and many counts, or a class for expanded clones, and some rows have none.

clone size,V gene,J gene,CDR3 protein
few,TRBV7-2,TRBJ1-4,CASSFTRKGEKLFF
NA,TRBV6-5,TRBJ1-5,CASRRGREYGQPQHF
NA,TRBV4-2,TRBJ1-4,CASSRQGAGEKLFF
NA,TRBV7-2,TRBJ2-3,CASSGVGSDTQYF
NA,TRBV10-3,TRBJ2-5,CAISESGTGEETQYF
NA,TRBV20-1,TRBJ1-6,CSASRTNSPLHF
many,TRBV10-3,TRBJ2-3,CAISYAGGITDTQYF
few,TRBV4-1,TRBJ2-5,CASSADWGEETQYF
many,TRBV5-5,TRBJ2-1,CASSPTGTGENEQFF
NA,TRBV5-4,TRBJ2-7,CASSLDGTRSYEQYF
few,TRBV4-3,TRBJ1-5,CASSQHTGQPQHF
many,TRBV7-9,TRBJ1-2,CASSLALNYGYTF
few,TRBV11-2,TRBJ2-5,CASRGGTGGRFRETQYF